What follows are 20 T cell receptor beta chains derived from one specimen sequenced in a study of blood T cell repertoires in COVID-19. TCRdb keeps only in-frame clones here, not all; method: immunoSEQ multiplex PCR. The sample contains about 250,000 clones, about nine tenths of which appear only once. The sequencing input was PBMCs or T cells enriched from blood (not recorded which). The source is a man younger than 35 who had recovered from COVID-19.

This chain connects TRBV27 to TRBJ1-1; no clear D. Trimming took off 0 bases at V and 0 bases at J, with 11 bases between the two ends. This CDR3 comprises 16 residues. Germline V lookup: CDR1 MNHEY, CDR2 SMNVEV (reference sequence). This CDR3 reads CASSLSPGLMNTEAFF. The DNA for the CDR3 is TGTGCCAGCAGTTTATCTCCAGGACTCATGAACACTGAAGCTTTCTTT.

V usage is TRBV4-1 and J usage is TRBJ1-2; TRBD1 might be the D (6 bases). The V gene's germline CDR1 is MGHRA and CDR2 YSYEKL. The germline V and J ends were trimmed by 3 bases and 4 bases, with 12 bases remaining between them. This CDR3 has 14 amino acids. CDR3 DNA: TGCGCCAGCAGCCACGCAGGGGAAACCTATGGCTACACCTTC. Its translation is CASSHAGETYGYTF.

The chain carries TRBV12-3 or TRBV12-4 and TRBJ2-7; D possibly corresponds to TRBD2 (7 bases). Trimming shortened V by 4 bases and J by 5 bases, and 9 bases separated the two germline ends. CDR3 length equals 12 residues. The CDR3 DNA reads as TGTGCCAGCAGTTGGGGGGGCCACGAGCAGTACTTC. This encodes CASSWGGHEQYF.

The J gene is TRBJ1-1, the V gene TRBV4-2; no clear D. The CDR3 consists of 12 residues. Trimming cost V 1 base and J 6 bases, with 6 bases left between them. Germline V gene sequence: CDR1 LGHNA, CDR2 YNFKEQ. CDR3 sequence reads: CASSQGGPEAFF. The DNA for the CDR3 is TGTGCCAGCAGCCAAGGAGGGCCTGAAGCTTTCTTT.

J is TRBJ2-2 and V is TRBV6-1, with a tentative D call TRBD2 (6 bases). The CDR3 sequence is 13 residues long. Per the germline V gene, CDR1 is MNHNS and CDR2 is SASEGT. With 3 bases removed from V and 6 bases from J, the gap between germline ends came to 8 bases. CDR3 bases: TGTGCCAGCAGTGAGTGGGGGGCCGGGGAGCTGTTTTTT. Its protein is CASSEWGAGELFF.

The chain uses TRBV10-1 and TRBJ2-2, with D unclear. Germline-derived CDR1 and CDR2 are WNHNN and SYGVQD (reference sequence). This CDR3 contains 16 residues. With 5 bases removed from V and 2 bases from J, the gap between germline ends came to 15 bases. CDR3 amino acids: CASSPNEVSNTGELFF. CDR3 in DNA: TGCGCCAGCAGTCCTAACGAGGTCAGCAACACCGGGGAGCTGTTTTTT.

V usage is TRBV5-1 and J usage is TRBJ2-1; 9 bases align to TRBD1. Trimming removed 4 bases from V and 7 bases from J; junction bases left unmatched: 12. Germline V gene lookup returns CDR1 SGHRS and CDR2 YFSETQ. The CDR3 runs to 16 residues. In DNA form, the CDR3 reads TGCGCCAGCAGCCTTGGGACAGGGAGCGGGGTAAATGAGCAGTTCTTC. It encodes CASSLGTGSGVNEQFF. Using reference TRBV5-1 and TRBJ2-1 for the parts outside the CDR3, the full variable domain is KAGVTQTPRYLIKTRGQQVTLSCSPISGHRSVSWYQQTPGQGLQFLFEYFSETQRNKGNFPGRFSGRQFSNSRSEMNVSTLELGDSALYLCASSLGTGSGVNEQFFGPGTRLTVL.

This clone has a handful of counts. This rearrangement joins TRBV5-1 to TRBJ1-1, with 12 nucleotides matching TRBD1. J was trimmed by 0 bases and V by 1 base; bases with no gene match: 7. The CDR3 totals 18 residues. Germline V lookup: CDR1 SGHRS, CDR2 YFSETQ. The CDR3 region has the DNA TGCGCCAGCAGCTTGCCGGGACAGGGGGCGGGAATGAACACTGAAGCTTTCTTT. This encodes CASSLPGQGAGMNTEAFF.

This rearrangement joins TRBV5-4 to TRBJ1-6, with D possibly being TRBD1 (5 bases). Per germline, CDR1 SGHNT and CDR2 YYREEE (reference sequence). The CDR3 loop spans 17 amino acids. V lost 0 bases and J lost 7, with 17 bases in between. Here the CDR3 DNA reads TGTGCCAGCAGCTTGGAAGGGGAGGGACGATCGAATTCACCCCTCCACTTT. Translating it yields CASSLEGEGRSNSPLHF.

CDR3 in DNA: TGTGCCAGCAGTTTAGCTACCGCCACTGAAGCTTTCTTT. Protein: CASSLATATEAFF. The J gene is TRBJ1-1, the V gene TRBV28; D remains unclear. The CDR3 runs 13 residues. V lost 2 bases and J lost 4, with 8 bases in between. Germline V CDR1 and CDR2: MDHEN, SYDVKM.

The chain joins TRBV19 to TRBJ1-2, with D perhaps matching TRBD1 (5 bases). The CDR3 is 15 residues long. The ends were cut back, 5 bases at V and 4 bases at J, with 17 bases in the middle. Germline V gene lookup returns CDR1 LNHDA and CDR2 SQIVND (reference sequence). CDR3 protein: CASSSAGTGGYGYTF. As DNA, the CDR3 is TGTGCCAGTAGTTCGGCAGGAACCGGGGGCTATGGCTACACCTTC.

The V call is TRBV5-8, the J call TRBJ2-2, with D perhaps TRBD2 (6 bases). Germline loops: CDR1 SGHTS, CDR2 YDEGEE. This CDR3 comprises 16 residues. Deletions cut 4 bases from V and 4 bases from J, with 17 bases between. DNA of the CDR3: TGTGCCAGCAGCCCAGAACTGGGGGGAGCCACCGGGGAGCTGTTTTTT. It specifies CASSPELGGATGELFF.

This chain connects TRBV19 to TRBJ2-3; D may be TRBD1 (5 bases). Per germline, CDR1 LNHDA and CDR2 SQIVND (reference sequence). V lost 8 bases and J lost 2, with 14 bases in between. The CDR3 spans 14 residues. CDR3 nucleotides: TGTGCCAGTGGTGAACAGGTACACACAGATACGCAGTATTTT. This encodes CASGEQVHTDTQYF.

This clone has just a few counts. The chain recombines TRBV27 with TRBJ1-1; D is ambiguous. Trimming shortened V by 7 bases and J by 5 bases, and 14 bases separated the two germline ends. Germline V gene lookup returns CDR1 MNHEY and CDR2 SMNVEV (reference sequence). The CDR3 runs to 13 residues. DNA for the CDR3: TGTGCCAGCACCAGACCCGGGGTAACTGAAGCTTTCTTT. Amino acid sequence: CASTRPGVTEAFF.

To note about this clone: The junction departs from germline at one end; a sequencing error may be responsible. The V gene is TRBV6-1, the J gene TRBJ1-4, with 9 nucleotides matching TRBD1. CDR1 and CDR2 (germline): MNHNS, SASEGT. This CDR3 spans 16 amino acids. This chain's CDR3 is CASTEQGAGANEKLFF. CDR3 nucleotides: TGTGCCAGCACTGAACAGGGGGCCGGGGCTAATGAAAAACTGTTTTTT.

This chain links TRBV2 with TRBJ1-4; a possible D gene is TRBD1 (6 bases). CDR1 SNHLY and CDR2 FYNNEI come from the germline V gene. V lost 2 bases to trimming and J lost 2 bases, with 15 bases between them. The CDR3 spans 17 residues. As DNA, the CDR3 is TGTGCCAGCAGTGAACCTGGACAGCTTTCTACTAATGAAAAACTGTTTTTT. Translated, it gives CASSEPGQLSTNEKLFF.

This chain links TRBV6-5 with TRBJ1-5; weak D call: TRBD1 (6 bases). Trimming took 6 bases from V and 2 from J, leaving 14 bases between them. Germline CDR1 reads MNHEY; CDR2 reads SVGAGI. The CDR3 is 15 residues long. The CDR3 loop reads CASRPQGGGNQPQHF. CDR3 DNA sequence: TGTGCCAGCAGACCACAGGGCGGCGGCAATCAGCCCCAGCATTTT.

This chain connects TRBV4-2 to TRBJ1-2; TRBD1 aligns across 12 bases. V lost 3 bases to trimming and J lost 6 bases; unmatched junction nucleotides: 14. Germline assignment: CDR1 LGHNA and CDR2 YNFKEQ. The CDR3 extends over 18 amino acids. The CDR3 coding sequence is TGTGCCAGCAGCCAGGGGGACAGGGGGCGGTGCCGTCAACATGGCTACACCTTC. Translating gives CASSQGDRGRCRQHGYTF.

The genes are TRBV5-4 and TRBJ2-5, with 10 nucleotides matching TRBD1. The CDR3 extends over 14 amino acids. The germline CDR1 and CDR2 sequences are SGHNT and YYREEE (reference sequence). Trimming took 4 bases from V and 5 from J; bases not matched to a gene: 5. CDR3 sequence: CASSRQGARETQYF. For the CDR3, the DNA is TGTGCCAGCAGCCGACAGGGGGCGAGGGAGACCCAGTACTTC.

This chain joins TRBV28 and TRBJ2-7; D is undetermined. The CDR3 length is 12 residues. Germline values: CDR1 MDHEN, CDR2 SYDVKM. V lost 3 bases, J lost 4 bases, and 7 bases lay in between. The CDR3 sequence is CASSFDTYEQYF. The CDR3 coding sequence is TGTGCCAGCAGTTTTGACACATACGAGCAGTACTTC.